These 10 T cell receptor beta chains were sequenced from one sample in a study of blood T cell repertoires in COVID-19. The method was immunoSEQ multiplex PCR; TCRdb's version includes in-frame clones alone and lacks a portion of them. Seen here are around 160,000 clones, nearly 80% observed once, and the top ten hold around 13%. Specimen: peripheral blood. The origin of the receptors is an elderly woman with acute or convalescent COVID-19.

The rearrangement joins TRBV11-2 to TRBJ2-7; a weak D match, TRBD1 (5 bases). V lost 4 bases and J lost 3, with 13 bases in between. The germline V gene encodes CDR1 SGHAT and CDR2 FQNNGV. The CDR3 has 14 residues. CDR3 sequence: CASSSQDTNYEQYF. DNA of the CDR3: TGTGCCAGCAGCTCACAGGACACGAACTACGAGCAGTACTTC.

The genes are TRBV19 and TRBJ2-7, with D perhaps matching TRBD1 (6 bases). This CDR3 contains 13 residues. Trimming stripped 2 bases from V and 4 bases from J, with 9 bases between. From germline, CDR1 is LNHDA and CDR2 SQIVND (reference sequence). CDR3 residues: CASSITGLYEQYF. The CDR3 DNA sequence: TGTGCCAGTAGTATAACAGGGCTTTACGAGCAGTACTTC.

The chain couples TRBV7-9 to TRBJ2-2; D unclear. The CDR3 spans 14 residues. Trimming removed 0 bases from V and 4 bases from J, with 6 bases in between. Germline V gene sequence: CDR1 SEHNR, CDR2 FQNEAQ (reference sequence). The CDR3 spells CASSLALSTGELFF. CDR3 nucleotides: TGTGCCAGCAGCTTAGCTCTGAGCACCGGGGAGCTGTTTTTT.

This clone was found a few times. This sequence joins TRBV7-9 and TRBJ1-2; 10 nucleotides agree with TRBD1. Trimming removed 10 bases from V and 4 bases from J; junction bases left unmatched: 6. CDR1 is SEHNR, CDR2 FQNEAQ, per germline (reference sequence). The CDR3 is 13 residues long. The CDR3 DNA follows: TGTGCCACCCGGGACAGGGGCGTCTATGGCTACACCTTC. This sequence encodes CATRDRGVYGYTF.

The chain uses TRBV5-1 and TRBJ1-4; TRBD1 aligns across 8 bases. V lost 4 bases and J lost 8; bases outside the gene matches: 7. This CDR3 spans 14 amino acids. CDR1 and CDR2 (germline): SGHRS, YFSETQ. CDR3: CASSRTGQREKLFF. The CDR3 nucleotides are TGCGCCAGCAGCCGGACAGGGCAAAGGGAAAAACTGTTTTTT.

V usage is TRBV19 and J usage is TRBJ1-5; maybe TRBD1 (5 bases). Germline assignment: CDR1 LNHDA and CDR2 SQIVND (reference sequence). Trimming left V 2 bases short and J 1 base short, with 15 bases between. This CDR3 is 17 amino acids long. The CDR3 loop is CASSIRGQGGSNQPQHF. The CDR3 DNA follows: TGTGCCAGTAGTATAAGAGGCCAGGGTGGGAGCAATCAGCCCCAGCATTTT.

This clone was seen a handful of times. The chain is built from TRBV5-8 and TRBJ1-2; weak D call: TRBD1 (6 bases). The CDR3 sequence is 15 residues long. The germline gives CDR1 SGHTS, CDR2 YDEGEE. Trimming left V 1 base short and J 0 bases short, with 10 bases between. In DNA, the CDR3 is TGTGCCAGCAGCTTGCGGCAGGGGACTAACTATGGCTACACCTTC. This encodes CASSLRQGTNYGYTF.

This sequence joins TRBV19 and TRBJ2-7; D not certain. The germline CDR1 and CDR2 sequences are LNHDA and SQIVND (reference sequence). The V gene lost 1 base and the J gene lost 7 bases, with 8 bases spanning the gap. The CDR3 has 12 amino acids. In nucleotides, the CDR3 is TGTGCCAGTAGTATAGGGCTCTCGGAGCAGTACTTC. It encodes CASSIGLSEQYF.

This chain uses TRBV5-1 with TRBJ2-3; TRBD2 might be the D (6 bases). Deletions cut 4 bases from V and 1 base from J, with 13 bases between. The germline CDR1 and CDR2 sequences are SGHRS and YFSETQ. The CDR3 runs to 15 residues. The CDR3 reads CASSRLGGGTDTQYF. In DNA, the CDR3 is TGCGCCAGCAGCCGCTTAGGCGGGGGCACAGATACGCAGTATTTT.

The CDR3 spells CASTGLAGYHNEQFF. The CDR3 DNA sequence: TGTGCCAGTACCGGACTAGCGGGGTACCATAATGAGCAGTTCTTC. J is TRBJ2-1 and V is TRBV19, with TRBD2 matching over 12 bases. CDR1 and CDR2 (germline): LNHDA, SQIVND (reference sequence). With 7 bases clipped from V and 7 bases from J, the junction kept 8 bases outside the gene matches. The CDR3 runs to 15 residues.